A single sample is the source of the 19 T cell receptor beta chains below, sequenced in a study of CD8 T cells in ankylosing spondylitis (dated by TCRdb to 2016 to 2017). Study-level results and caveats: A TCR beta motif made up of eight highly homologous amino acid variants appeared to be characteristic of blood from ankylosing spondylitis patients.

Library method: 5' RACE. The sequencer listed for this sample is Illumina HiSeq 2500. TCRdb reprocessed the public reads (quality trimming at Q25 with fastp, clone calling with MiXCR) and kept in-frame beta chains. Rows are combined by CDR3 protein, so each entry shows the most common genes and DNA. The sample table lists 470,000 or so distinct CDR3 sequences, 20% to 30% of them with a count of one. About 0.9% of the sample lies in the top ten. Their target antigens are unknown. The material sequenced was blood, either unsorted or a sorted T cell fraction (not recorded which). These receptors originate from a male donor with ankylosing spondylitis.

The CDR3 region has the DNA TGTGCCACCGGGGAGAGAGATGAAAAACTGTTTTTT. This codes for CATGERDEKLFF. The genes are TRBV24-1 and TRBJ1-4; no clear D. V was shortened by 9 bases and J by 6 bases, with 10 bases between the two germline ends. The CDR3 has 12 amino acids. Germline V gene lookup returns CDR1 KGHDR and CDR2 SFDVKD.

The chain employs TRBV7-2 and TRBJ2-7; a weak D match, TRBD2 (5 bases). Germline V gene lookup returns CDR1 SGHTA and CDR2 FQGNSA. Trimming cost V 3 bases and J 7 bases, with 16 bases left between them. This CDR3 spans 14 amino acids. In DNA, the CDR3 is TGTGCCAGCAGCTTTCCCGCGGCCTCGGGAGAGCAGTACTTC. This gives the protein CASSFPAASGEQYF.

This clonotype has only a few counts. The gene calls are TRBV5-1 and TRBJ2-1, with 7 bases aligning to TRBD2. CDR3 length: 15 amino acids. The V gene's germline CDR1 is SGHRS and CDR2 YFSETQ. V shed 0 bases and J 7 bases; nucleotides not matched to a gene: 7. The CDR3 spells CASSLGSGGSNEQFF. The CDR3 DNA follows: TGCGCCAGCAGCTTGGGGTCGGGAGGTTCGAATGAGCAGTTCTTC.

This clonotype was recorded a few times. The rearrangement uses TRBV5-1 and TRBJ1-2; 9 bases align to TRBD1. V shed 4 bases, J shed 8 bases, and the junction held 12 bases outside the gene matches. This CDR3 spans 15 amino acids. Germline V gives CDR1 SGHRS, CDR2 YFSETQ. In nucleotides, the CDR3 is TGCGCCAGCAGCCTAGGCCCGGGACAGGGAGGAGGCTACACCTTC. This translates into CASSLGPGQGGGYTF.

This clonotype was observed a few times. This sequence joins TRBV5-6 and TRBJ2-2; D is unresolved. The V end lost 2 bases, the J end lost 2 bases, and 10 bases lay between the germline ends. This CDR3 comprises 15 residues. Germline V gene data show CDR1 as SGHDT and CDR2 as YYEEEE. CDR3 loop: CASSFVRRNTGELFF. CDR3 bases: TGTGCCAGCAGCTTCGTCCGACGTAACACCGGGGAGCTGTTTTTT.

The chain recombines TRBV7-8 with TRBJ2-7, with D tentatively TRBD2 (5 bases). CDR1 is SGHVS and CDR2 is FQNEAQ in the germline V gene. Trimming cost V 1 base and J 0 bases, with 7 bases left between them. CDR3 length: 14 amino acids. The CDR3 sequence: CASSLGLASYEQYF. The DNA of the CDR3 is TGTGCCAGCAGCTTAGGGCTAGCCTCCTACGAGCAGTACTTC.

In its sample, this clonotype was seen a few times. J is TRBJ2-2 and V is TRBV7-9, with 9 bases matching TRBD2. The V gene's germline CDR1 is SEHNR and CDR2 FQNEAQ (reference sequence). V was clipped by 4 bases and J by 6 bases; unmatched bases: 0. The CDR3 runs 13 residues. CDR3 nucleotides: TGTGCCAGCAGCTGGACTAGCGCCGGGGAGCTGTTTTTT. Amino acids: CASSWTSAGELFF.

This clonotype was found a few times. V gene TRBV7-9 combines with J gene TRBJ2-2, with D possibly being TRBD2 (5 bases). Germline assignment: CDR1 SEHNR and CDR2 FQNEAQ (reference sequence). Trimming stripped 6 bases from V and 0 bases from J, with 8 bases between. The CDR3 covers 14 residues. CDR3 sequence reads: CASSGGSNTGELFF. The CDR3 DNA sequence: TGTGCCAGCAGTGGCGGGTCGAACACCGGGGAGCTGTTTTTT.

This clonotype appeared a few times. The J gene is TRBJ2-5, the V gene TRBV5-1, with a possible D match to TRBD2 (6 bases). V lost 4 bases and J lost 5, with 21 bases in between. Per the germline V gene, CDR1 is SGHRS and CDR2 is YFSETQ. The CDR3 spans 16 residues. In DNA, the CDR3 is TGCGCCAGCAGCGCCGGGGGACTCTTCCCCGGGGAGACCCAGTACTTC. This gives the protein CASSAGGLFPGETQYF.

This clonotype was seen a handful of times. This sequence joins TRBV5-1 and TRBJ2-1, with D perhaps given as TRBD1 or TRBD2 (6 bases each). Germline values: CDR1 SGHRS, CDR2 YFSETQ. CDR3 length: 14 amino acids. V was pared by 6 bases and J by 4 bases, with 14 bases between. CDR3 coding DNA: TGCGCCAGCAAGGAGGGGGGCCGATACAATGAGCAGTTCTTC. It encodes CASKEGGRYNEQFF. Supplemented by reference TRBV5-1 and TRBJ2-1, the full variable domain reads KAGVTQTPRYLIKTRGQQVTLSCSPISGHRSVSWYQQTPGQGLQFLFEYFSETQRNKGNFPGRFSGRQFSNSRSEMNVSTLELGDSALYLCASKEGGRYNEQFFGPGTRLTVL.

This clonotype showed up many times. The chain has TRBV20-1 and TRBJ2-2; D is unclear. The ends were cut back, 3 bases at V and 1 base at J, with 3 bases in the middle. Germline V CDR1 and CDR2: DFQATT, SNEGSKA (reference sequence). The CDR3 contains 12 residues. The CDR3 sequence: CSASENTGELFF. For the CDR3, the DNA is TGCAGTGCTAGCGAGAACACCGGGGAGCTGTTTTTT.

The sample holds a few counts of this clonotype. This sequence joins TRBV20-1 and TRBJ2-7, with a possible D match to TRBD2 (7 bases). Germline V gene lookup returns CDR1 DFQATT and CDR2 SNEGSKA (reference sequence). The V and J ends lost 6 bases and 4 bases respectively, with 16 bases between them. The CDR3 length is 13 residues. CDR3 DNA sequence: TGCAGTGCCCCGACGGGGGGCTGGTACGAGCAGTACTTC. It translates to CSAPTGGWYEQYF.

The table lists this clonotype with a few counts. Written as DNA, the CDR3 is TGTGCCACCAGTGACGGACTAGCGGGAGTCACCGGGGAGCTGTTTTTT. This gives the protein CATSDGLAGVTGELFF. V and J are TRBV24-1 and TRBJ2-2; 13 bases agree with TRBD2. J was trimmed by 4 bases and V by 4 bases; bases with no gene match: 2. This CDR3 comprises 16 residues. Germline V gene data show CDR1 as KGHDR and CDR2 as SFDVKD.

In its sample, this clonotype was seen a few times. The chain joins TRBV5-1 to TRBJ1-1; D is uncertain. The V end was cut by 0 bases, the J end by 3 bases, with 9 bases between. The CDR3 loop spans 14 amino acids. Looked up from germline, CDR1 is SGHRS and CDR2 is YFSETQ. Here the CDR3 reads CASSLDSQDTEAFF. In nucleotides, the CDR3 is TGCGCCAGCAGCTTGGACAGTCAAGACACTGAAGCTTTCTTT.

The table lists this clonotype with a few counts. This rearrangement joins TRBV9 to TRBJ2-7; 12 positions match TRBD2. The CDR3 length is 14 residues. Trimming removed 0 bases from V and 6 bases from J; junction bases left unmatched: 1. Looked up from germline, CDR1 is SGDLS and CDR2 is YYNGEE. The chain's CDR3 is CASSVVLAGGEQYF. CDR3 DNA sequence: TGTGCCAGCAGCGTAGTACTAGCGGGAGGCGAGCAGTACTTC.

CDR3 sequence reads: CASSSKLAYEQYV. As DNA, the CDR3 is TGTGCCAGCAGCTCCAAACTTGCCTACGAGCAGTACGTC. The V gene is TRBV7-9, the J gene TRBJ2-7; D unclear. The V and J ends lost 4 bases and 2 bases respectively, with 9 bases between them. Germline CDR1 is SEHNR and CDR2 is FQNEAQ (reference sequence). This CDR3 is built from 13 residues.

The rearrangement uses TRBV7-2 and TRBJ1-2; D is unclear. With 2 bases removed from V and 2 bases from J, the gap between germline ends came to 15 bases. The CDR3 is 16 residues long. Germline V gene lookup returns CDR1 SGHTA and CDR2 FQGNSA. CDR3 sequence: CASSLYRPLTNYGYTF. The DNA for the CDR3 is TGTGCCAGCAGCTTATACCGACCCCTTACCAACTATGGCTACACCTTC.

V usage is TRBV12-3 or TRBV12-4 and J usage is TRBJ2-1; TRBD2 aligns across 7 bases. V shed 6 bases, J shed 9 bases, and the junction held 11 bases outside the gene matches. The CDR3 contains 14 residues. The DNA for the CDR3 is TGTGCCAGCAGCGCGACTAGCCGCCTCGGTGAGCAGTTCTTC. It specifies CASSATSRLGEQFF.

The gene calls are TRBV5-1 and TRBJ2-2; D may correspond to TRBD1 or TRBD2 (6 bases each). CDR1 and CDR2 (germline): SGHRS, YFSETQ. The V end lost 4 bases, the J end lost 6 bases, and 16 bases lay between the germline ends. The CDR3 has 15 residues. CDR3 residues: CASSDQGGLAGELFF. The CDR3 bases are TGCGCCAGCAGCGACCAAGGGGGGCTGGCCGGGGAGCTGTTTTTT. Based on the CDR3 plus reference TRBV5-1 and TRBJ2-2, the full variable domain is KAGVTQTPRYLIKTRGQQVTLSCSPISGHRSVSWYQQTPGQGLQFLFEYFSETQRNKGNFPGRFSGRQFSNSRSEMNVSTLELGDSALYLCASSDQGGLAGELFFGEGSRLTVL.